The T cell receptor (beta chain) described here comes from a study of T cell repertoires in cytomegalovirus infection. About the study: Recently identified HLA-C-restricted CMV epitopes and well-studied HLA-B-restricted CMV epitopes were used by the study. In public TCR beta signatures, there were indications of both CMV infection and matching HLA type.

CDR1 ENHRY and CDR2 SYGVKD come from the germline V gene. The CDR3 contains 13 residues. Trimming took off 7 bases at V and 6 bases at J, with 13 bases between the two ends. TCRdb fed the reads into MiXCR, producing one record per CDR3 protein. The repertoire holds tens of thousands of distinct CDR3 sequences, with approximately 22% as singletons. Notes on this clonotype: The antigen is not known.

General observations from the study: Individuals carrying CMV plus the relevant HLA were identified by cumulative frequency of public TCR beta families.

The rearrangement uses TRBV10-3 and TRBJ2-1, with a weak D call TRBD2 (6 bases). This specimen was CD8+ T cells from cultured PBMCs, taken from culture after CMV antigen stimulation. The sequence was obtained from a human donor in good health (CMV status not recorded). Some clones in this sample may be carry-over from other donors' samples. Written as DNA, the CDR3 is TGTGCCATCACCGTCGGGGGTCTCAATGAGCAGTTCTTC. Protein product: CAITVGGLNEQFF.